Detailed here is one TCR beta chain. Its cognate antigen is unknown. This entry belongs to a study of shared clonotypes between healthy human individuals. Study conclusions and caveats: Estimated clonotype richness was generally higher in naive than memory subsets. When naive CD4 clonotypes were compared across a few donors, around 5% were shared. Generation probability values for non-shared clonotypes were lower than those for clonotypes shared by all four donors.

CD45RO-negative CD8 cells positively selected for CCR7 made up the naive population, which excluded terminally differentiated effector memory CD45RA+ cells. Data came from immunoSEQ multiplex PCR; TCRdb stores just in-frame clones and leaves some out. Of millions of clones listed, approximately 94% are singletons. Germline CDR1 reads SGDLS; CDR2 reads YYNGEE. Trimming shortened V by 1 base and J by 10 bases, and 9 bases separated the two germline ends. The CDR3 loop spans 12 amino acids. The clonotype comes from a man between 18 and 35 years old in good health. The chain employs TRBV9 and TRBJ2-1; weak D call: TRBD2 (5 bases). The sample comprised naive CD8+ T cells sorted from blood. The chain's CDR3 is CASSVLGGEQFF. The CDR3 DNA sequence: TGTGCCAGCAGCGTACTGGGCGGGGAGCAGTTCTTC. Complete variable domain (other parts from reference TRBV9 and TRBJ2-1): DSGVTQTPKHLITATGQRVTLRCSPRSGDLSVYWYQQSLDQGLQFLIQYYNGEERAKGNILERFSAQQFPDLHSELNLSSLELGDSALYFCASSVLGGEQFFGPGTRLTVL.